The 21 T cell receptor beta chains listed next were all sequenced from one sample in a study of blood T cell repertoires in COVID-19. This table comes from immunoSEQ multiplex PCR, and its TCRdb copy is limited to in-frame clones, with some not included. The table includes about 140,000 clones, more than 60% detected once. Sequences were obtained from peripheral blood. These TCRs come from a woman between 45 and 60 years old with active or convalescent COVID-19.

This clone has a count of ten or more. The chain joins TRBV4-3 to TRBJ2-1, with D uncertain. V dropped 1 base and J dropped 5 bases, with 9 bases sitting between them. The CDR3 extends over 14 amino acids. CDR1 and CDR2 (germline): LGHNA, YSLEER. The CDR3 region has the DNA TGCGCCAGCAGCCAAGGAGTCCGAAACAATGAGCAGTTCTTC. Translating it yields CASSQGVRNNEQFF.

The chain is built from TRBV30 and TRBJ1-2; 12 nucleotides match TRBD1. This CDR3 region has 15 residues. V lost 4 bases to trimming and J lost 7 bases; unmatched junction nucleotides: 10. Germline V gene lookup returns CDR1 GTSNPN and CDR2 SVGIG (reference sequence). The CDR3 DNA follows: TGTGCCTGGAAGTTCCCGGGACAGGGGGCCCGTGGCTACACCTTC. This sequence encodes CAWKFPGQGARGYTF. Combining the CDR3 with reference TRBV30 and TRBJ1-2 gives the whole variable domain SQTIHQWPATLVQPVGSPLSLECTVEGTSNPNLYWYRQAAGRGLQLLFYSVGIGQISSEVPQNLSASRPQDRQFILSSKKLLLSDSGFYLCAWKFPGQGARGYTFGSGTRLTVV.

CDR3 in amino acids: CASAPGQGRKGYTF. CDR3 DNA sequence: TGTGCCAGCGCACCGGGACAGGGGCGGAAAGGCTACACCTTC. The chain employs TRBV27 and TRBJ1-2, with 10 bases lining up with TRBD1. CDR3 length equals 14 residues. Trimming at V came to 8 bases and at J to 8 bases, leaving 11 bases not matched to a gene. Per germline, CDR1 MNHEY and CDR2 SMNVEV (reference sequence).

V and J are TRBV6-5 and TRBJ2-1; 8 bases are a match to TRBD2. The CDR3 is made up of 13 amino acids. Germline CDR1 and CDR2: MNHEY and SVGAGI. V gave up 8 bases and J gave up 8 bases; unmatched junction bases: 8. CDR3 region: CASGTRAGDEQFF. The CDR3 DNA is TGTGCCAGCGGGACTAGAGCCGGCGATGAGCAGTTCTTC.

The rearrangement joins TRBV6-5 to TRBJ1-2; maybe TRBD1 (5 bases). Trimming pared 0 bases from V and 4 bases from J, leaving 15 bases between. The germline V gene encodes CDR1 MNHEY and CDR2 SVGAGI. The CDR3 totals 16 residues. Here the CDR3 DNA reads TGTGCCAGCAGTTACTCCCCGGGGGGGGTAGGCTATGGCTACACCTTC. Its protein product is CASSYSPGGVGYGYTF.

This clone was found a few times. The V call is TRBV9, the J call TRBJ1-2, with TRBD1 matching 10 bases. The CDR3 has 16 residues. Germline V CDR1 and CDR2: SGDLS, YYNGEE. The V segment lost 5 bases and the J segment 4 bases; nucleotides outside the gene matches: 11. CDR3 sequence reads: CASSPSGTGAIYGYTF. Written as DNA, the CDR3 is TGTGCCAGCAGTCCCTCCGGGACAGGGGCTATCTATGGCTACACCTTC.

The gene calls are TRBV5-4 and TRBJ1-2, with no clear D. Germline loops: CDR1 SGHNT, CDR2 YYREEE (reference sequence). With 3 bases removed from V and 6 bases from J, the gap between germline ends came to 9 bases. The CDR3 runs 12 residues. The CDR3 DNA reads as TGTGCCAGCAGCTCCATGCCAGATGGCTACACCTTC. Its translation is CASSSMPDGYTF.

CDR3 amino acids: CASSRLRGGGLDTQYF. The CDR3 DNA sequence: TGTGCCAGCAGCCGCCTAAGAGGCGGGGGGCTTGATACGCAGTATTTT. The chain links TRBV11-2 to TRBJ2-3; 8 bases align to TRBD2. Trimming took 5 bases from V and 6 from J; bases not matched to a gene: 13. The CDR3 consists of 16 residues. Per germline, CDR1 SGHAT and CDR2 FQNNGV.

This sequence joins TRBV5-5 and TRBJ2-1; tentatively, D is TRBD1 (6 bases). Trimming cost V 0 bases and J 3 bases, with 10 bases left between them. Germline assignment: CDR1 SGHKS and CDR2 YYEKEE (reference sequence). The CDR3 length is 15 residues. DNA of the CDR3: TGTGCCAGCAGCTTGGAACAGGGCCTCTACAATGAGCAGTTCTTC. Translation gives CASSLEQGLYNEQFF.

The chain uses TRBV18 and TRBJ1-1; D might be TRBD1 (6 bases). CDR1 and CDR2 from the germline V gene are KGHSH and LQKENI. The CDR3 is 13 amino acids. The V end was cut by 6 bases, the J end by 4 bases, with 12 bases between. Here the CDR3 reads CASSIGGATEAFF. The CDR3 DNA follows: TGTGCCAGCTCGATAGGGGGGGCCACTGAAGCTTTCTTT.

This clone turned up a few times. J is TRBJ2-1 and V is TRBV3-1 (or the pseudogene TRBV3-2), with D possibly matching TRBD1 (6 bases). This CDR3 spans 16 amino acids. CDR1 LGHDT and CDR2 YNNKEL come from the germline V gene (reference sequence). Trimming shortened V by 4 bases and J by 5 bases, and 18 bases separated the two germline ends. The CDR3 nucleotides read TGTGCCAGCAGCCGAAGAGGAGCAGGGGTCGACAATGAGCAGTTCTTC. Protein product: CASSRRGAGVDNEQFF.

This sequence joins TRBV30 and TRBJ1-6; TRBD1 matches 9 bases. The germline gives CDR1 GTSNPN, CDR2 SVGIG (reference sequence). Trimming cost V 4 bases and J 11 bases; bases outside gene matches: 6. The CDR3 runs to 13 residues. The CDR3 loop reads CAWNGQGTPPLHF. DNA for the CDR3: TGTGCCTGGAATGGACAGGGGACTCCACCCCTCCACTTT. The full variable domain, with the rest looked up from reference TRBV30 and TRBJ1-6, is SQTIHQWPATLVQPVGSPLSLECTVEGTSNPNLYWYRQAAGRGLQLLFYSVGIGQISSEVPQNLSASRPQDRQFILSSKKLLLSDSGFYLCAWNGQGTPPLHFGNGTRLTVT.

This chain uses TRBV11-2 with TRBJ2-5; TRBD2 aligns across 7 bases. The CDR3 has 16 amino acids. J was trimmed by 1 base and V by 5 bases; bases with no gene match: 10. The germline V gene has CDR1 SGHAT and CDR2 FQNNGV. DNA of the CDR3: TGTGCCAGCAGCCGCCATCCGGGGGAGGGCCAAGAGACCCAGTACTTC. Protein product: CASSRHPGEGQETQYF. The whole variable domain, remainder taken from reference TRBV11-2 and TRBJ2-5, is EAGVAQSPRYKIIEKRQSVAFWCNPISGHATLYWYQQILGQGPKLLIQFQNNGVVDDSQLPKDRFSAERLKGVDSTLKIQPAKLEDSAVYLCASSRHPGEGQETQYFGPGTRLLVL.

The chain couples TRBV19 to TRBJ1-2; maybe TRBD1 (5 bases). The CDR3 contains 14 residues. Germline loops: CDR1 LNHDA, CDR2 SQIVND (reference sequence). Trimming shortened V by 3 bases and J by 2 bases, and 10 bases separated the two germline ends. The CDR3 DNA is TGTGCCAGTAGTATGTTGACAGACAACTATGGCTACACCTTC. Encoded protein: CASSMLTDNYGYTF.

The chain is built from TRBV6-5 and TRBJ1-5; the match to TRBD1 covers 8 bases. The CDR3 is 14 residues long. V lost 6 bases to trimming and J lost 5 bases; unmatched junction nucleotides: 6. Looked up from germline, CDR1 is MNHEY and CDR2 is SVGAGI. As DNA, the CDR3 is TGTGCCAGCAGCCGAGGACAGGGCTATCAGCCCCAGCATTTT. It specifies CASSRGQGYQPQHF.

The table lists this clone with a count of one. The chain employs TRBV5-1 and TRBJ1-4; no clear D gene. Trimming removed 0 bases at V and 6 bases at J, with 9 bases between. Germline V CDR1 and CDR2: SGHRS, YFSETQ. CDR3 size: 14 residues. In nucleotides, the CDR3 is TGCGCCAGCAGCTTGGACAGTGGATATGAAAAACTGTTTTTT. Protein product: CASSLDSGYEKLFF.

This clone was counted a single time. The J gene is TRBJ1-2, the V gene TRBV7-9; 9 bases map to TRBD1. The germline V gene encodes CDR1 SEHNR and CDR2 FQNEAQ (reference sequence). The CDR3 is made up of 15 amino acids. After removal of 5 bases from V and 4 bases from J, the junction contained 8 bases not matched to a gene. The CDR3 spells CASSAGTGSGYGYTF. The CDR3 region has the DNA TGTGCCAGCAGCGCCGGGACAGGGAGTGGCTATGGCTACACCTTC.

On this clone: Distinct nucleotide sequences in the sample also encode this CDR3. This chain's CDR3 is CASSQDRGSSYEQYF. The CDR3, as DNA: TGCGCCAGCAGCCAAGACCGCGGGAGCTCCTACGAGCAGTACTTC. The chain carries TRBV4-3 and TRBJ2-7; TRBD2 agrees at 7 bases. In germline, CDR1 is LGHNA, CDR2 YSLEER. The CDR3 is 15 residues long. V shed 0 bases, J shed 0 bases, and the junction held 2 bases outside the gene matches.

The chain uses TRBV15 and TRBJ2-5; D perhaps matches TRBD2 (6 bases). Trimming cost V 0 bases and J 4 bases, with 21 bases left between them. Per germline, CDR1 LNHNV and CDR2 YYDKDF (reference sequence). CDR3 length: 18 amino acids. The CDR3 nucleotides are TGTGCCACCAGCAGAGAGGGCCTACGGGCTGGGACTGGAGAGACCCAGTACTTC. Translation gives CATSREGLRAGTGETQYF.

The V gene is TRBV7-2, the J gene TRBJ2-1; D is unclear. This CDR3 spans 12 amino acids. Deletions cut 4 bases from V and 7 bases from J, with 8 bases between. From germline, CDR1 is SGHTA and CDR2 FQGNSA. CDR3 nucleotide sequence: TGTGCCAGCAGCTCCCTACGGAATGAGCAGTTCTTC. It translates to CASSSLRNEQFF.

The chain has TRBV7-6 and TRBJ2-5, with TRBD2 as a possible D gene (5 bases). CDR1 is SGHVS, CDR2 FNYEAQ, per germline. With 7 bases removed from V and 3 bases from J, the gap between germline ends came to 9 bases. The CDR3 consists of 12 residues. The CDR3 protein is CASKAGEETQYF. CDR3 nucleotides: TGTGCCAGCAAAGCCGGGGAAGAGACCCAGTACTTC.